The entry below describes one T cell receptor (beta chain). V was pared by 6 bases and J by 7 bases, with 19 bases between. In germline, CDR1 is MNHEY, CDR2 SVGAGI. CDR3 length equals 15 residues. The sample is drawn from a study of blood T cell repertoires in COVID-19. Overall study: The samples span acute and convalescent COVID-19 from the United States, Italy and Spain.

Clinical history reported by participants formed the basis on which cohorts were assigned. Libraries were prepared by immunoSEQ multiplex PCR; TCRdb keeps only in-frame clonotypes and omits some of them. The sample consists of around 370,000 clones, more than 75% of them appearing once. Source material: PBMCs or T cells enriched from blood (not recorded which). The chain carries TRBV6-5 and TRBJ1-5, with D possibly TRBD1 on 5 matching bases. The receptor was derived from a woman aged 18 to 35 who had recovered from COVID-19. DNA of the CDR3: TGTGCCAGCAGCCCCTCCGCAGGGTTAAACCAGCCCCAGCATTTT. Amino acids: CASSPSAGLNQPQHF.